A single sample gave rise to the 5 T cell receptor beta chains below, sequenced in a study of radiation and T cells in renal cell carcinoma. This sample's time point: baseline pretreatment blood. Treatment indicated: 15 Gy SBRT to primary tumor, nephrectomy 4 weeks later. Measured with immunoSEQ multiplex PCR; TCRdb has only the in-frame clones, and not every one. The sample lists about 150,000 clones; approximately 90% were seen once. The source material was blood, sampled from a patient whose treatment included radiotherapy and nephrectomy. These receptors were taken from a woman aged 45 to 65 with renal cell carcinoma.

The CDR3 sequence is CASRGASDRGSAGYTF. CDR3 in DNA: TGTGCCAGTAGAGGTGCAAGCGACAGGGGGTCGGCTGGCTACACCTTC. This chain links TRBV19 with TRBJ1-2; 9 positions agree with TRBD1. The CDR3 contains 16 residues. Losses at the gene ends were 6 bases for V and 7 bases for J; bases not matched to a gene: 15. In germline, CDR1 is LNHDA, CDR2 SQIVND (reference sequence).

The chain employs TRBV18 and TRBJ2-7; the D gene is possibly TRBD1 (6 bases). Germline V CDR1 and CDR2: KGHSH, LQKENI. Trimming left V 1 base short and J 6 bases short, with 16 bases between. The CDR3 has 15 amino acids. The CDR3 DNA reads TGTGCCAGCTCACCACGACAACAGGGAGAGGGCGAGCAGTACTTC. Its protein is CASSPRQQGEGEQYF.

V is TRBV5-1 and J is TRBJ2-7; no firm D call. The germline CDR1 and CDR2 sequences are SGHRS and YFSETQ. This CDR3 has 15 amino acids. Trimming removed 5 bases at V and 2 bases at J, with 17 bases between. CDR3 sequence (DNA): TGCGCCAGCAGGCCTCGGACCGCCAATCCCTACGAGCAGTACTTC. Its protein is CASRPRTANPYEQYF.

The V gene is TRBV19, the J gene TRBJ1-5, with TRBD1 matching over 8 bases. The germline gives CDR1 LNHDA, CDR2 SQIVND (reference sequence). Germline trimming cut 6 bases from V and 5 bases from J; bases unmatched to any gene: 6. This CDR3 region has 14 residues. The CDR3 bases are TGTGCCAGTAGAATCGACAGGGGTGATCAGCCCCAGCATTTT. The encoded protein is CASRIDRGDQPQHF.

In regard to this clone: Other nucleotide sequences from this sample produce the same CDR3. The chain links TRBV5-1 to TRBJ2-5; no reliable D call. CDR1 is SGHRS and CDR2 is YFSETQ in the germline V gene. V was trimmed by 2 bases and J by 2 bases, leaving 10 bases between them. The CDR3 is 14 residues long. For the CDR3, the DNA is TGCGCCAGCAGCTTATCGATACTACAAGAGACCCAGTACTTC. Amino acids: CASSLSILQETQYF.